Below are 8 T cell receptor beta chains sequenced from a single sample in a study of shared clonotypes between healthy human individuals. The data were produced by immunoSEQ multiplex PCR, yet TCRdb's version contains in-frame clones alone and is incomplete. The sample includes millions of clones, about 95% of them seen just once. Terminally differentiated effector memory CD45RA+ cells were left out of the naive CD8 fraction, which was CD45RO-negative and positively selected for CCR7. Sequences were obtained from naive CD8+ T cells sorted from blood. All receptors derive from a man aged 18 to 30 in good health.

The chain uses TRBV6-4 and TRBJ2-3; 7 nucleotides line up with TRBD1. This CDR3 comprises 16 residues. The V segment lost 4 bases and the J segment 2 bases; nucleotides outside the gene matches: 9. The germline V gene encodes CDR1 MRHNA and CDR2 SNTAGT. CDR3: CASSALGQPSTDTQYF. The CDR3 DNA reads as TGTGCCAGCAGTGCCCTGGGACAGCCGTCCACAGATACGCAGTATTTT.

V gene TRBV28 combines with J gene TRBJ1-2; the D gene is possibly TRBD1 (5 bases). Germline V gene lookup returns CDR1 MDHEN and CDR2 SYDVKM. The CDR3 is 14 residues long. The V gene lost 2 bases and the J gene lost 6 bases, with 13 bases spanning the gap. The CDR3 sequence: CASSLNQGRNGYTF. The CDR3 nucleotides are TGTGCCAGCAGTTTAAATCAGGGTCGGAATGGCTACACCTTC.

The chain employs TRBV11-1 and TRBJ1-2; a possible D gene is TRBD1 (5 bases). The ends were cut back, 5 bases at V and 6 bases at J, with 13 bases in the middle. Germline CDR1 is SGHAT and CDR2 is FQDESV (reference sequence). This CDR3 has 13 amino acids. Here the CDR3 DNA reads TGTGCCAGCAGCCCCCCCGAAGGGGATGGCTACACCTTC. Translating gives CASSPPEGDGYTF.

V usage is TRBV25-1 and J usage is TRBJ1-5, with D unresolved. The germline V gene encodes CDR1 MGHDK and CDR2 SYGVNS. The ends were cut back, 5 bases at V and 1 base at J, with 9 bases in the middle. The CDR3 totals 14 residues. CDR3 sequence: CASSWAGSNQPQHF. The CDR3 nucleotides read TGTGCCAGCAGTTGGGCTGGGAGCAATCAGCCCCAGCATTTT.

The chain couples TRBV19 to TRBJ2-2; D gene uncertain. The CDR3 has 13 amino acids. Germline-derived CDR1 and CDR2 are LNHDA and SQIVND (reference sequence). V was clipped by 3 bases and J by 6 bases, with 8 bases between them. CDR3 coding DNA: TGTGCCAGTAGTATCCTCGTCCCCGGGGAGCTGTTTTTT. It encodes CASSILVPGELFF.

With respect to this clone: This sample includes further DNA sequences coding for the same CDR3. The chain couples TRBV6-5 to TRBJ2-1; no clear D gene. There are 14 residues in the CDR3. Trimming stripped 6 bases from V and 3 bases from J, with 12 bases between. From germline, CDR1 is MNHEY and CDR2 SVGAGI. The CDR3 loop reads CASSSTALYNEQFF. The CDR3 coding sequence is TGTGCCAGCAGCTCCACCGCGCTCTACAATGAGCAGTTCTTC.

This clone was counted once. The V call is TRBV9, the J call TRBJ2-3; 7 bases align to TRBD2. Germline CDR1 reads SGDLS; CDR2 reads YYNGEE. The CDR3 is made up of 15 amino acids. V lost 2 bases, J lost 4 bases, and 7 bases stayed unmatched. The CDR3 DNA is TGTGCCAGCAGCGTTGGGGCGGGAGTCCCAGATACGCAGTATTTT. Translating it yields CASSVGAGVPDTQYF.

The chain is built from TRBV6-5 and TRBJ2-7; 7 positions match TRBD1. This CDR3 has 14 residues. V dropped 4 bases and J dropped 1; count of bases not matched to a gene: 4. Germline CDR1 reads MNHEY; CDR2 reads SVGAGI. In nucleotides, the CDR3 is TGTGCCAGCAGTTCGACAGGGATGTCCTACGAGCAGTACTTC. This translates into CASSSTGMSYEQYF.